This is a list of T cell receptor beta chains from one sample in a study of blood T cell repertoires in COVID-19. TCRdb's table, derived via immunoSEQ multiplex PCR, lists solely in-frame clones and lacks some. Here the sample spans about 180,000 clones, over 65% being singletons. Material: peripheral blood. These receptors originate from a person in their 70s with COVID-19, enrolled during active disease. CDR3s include the opening cysteine and the closing phenylalanine or tryptophan. The D gene is left open where the match is weak. Size is omitted from some rows. Given values are once, few, many or a class for expanded clones.

>TRBV30|-|TRBJ1-6|TRBD1
CAWSQTRRTGYNSPLHF
TGTGCCTGGAGCCAAACCCGTAGGACAGGTTATAATTCACCCCTCCACTTT
>TRBV19|-|TRBJ2-1|TRBD2
CASMAGAHNEQFF
TGTGCCAGTATGGCGGGAGCCCACAATGAGCAGTTCTTC
>TRBV27|once|TRBJ2-1|TRBD2
CASSSGTITSNEQFF
TGTGCCAGCAGTTCCGGGACTATTACCTCCAATGAGCAGTTCTTC
>TRBV30|once|TRBJ1-2|-
CAWSPGRDYGYTF
TGTGCCTGGAGTCCCGGCAGGGACTATGGCTACACCTTC
>TRBV4-3|-|TRBJ1-1|-
CASSQDRGISEAFF
TGCGCCAGCAGCCAAGATAGAGGTATTAGCGAAGCTTTCTTT
>TRBV5-4|-|TRBJ1-6|-
CASSLDGRQAPNSPLHF
TGTGCCAGCAGCTTGGACGGCAGGCAAGCTCCGAATTCACCCCTCCACTTT
>TRBV30|-|TRBJ1-6|-
CAWDNNSPLHF
TGTGCCTGGGACAATAATTCACCCCTCCACTTT
>TRBV4-3|-|TRBJ2-1|-
CASSQDLRQDSYNEQFF
TGCGCCAGCAGCCAAGATCTTAGACAGGACTCCTACAATGAGCAGTTCTTC
>TRBV20-1|-|TRBJ1-2|-
CSARANYGYTF
TGCAGTGCTAGAGCAAACTATGGCTACACCTTC
>TRBV23-1|-|TRBJ1-5|TRBD1
CASSQFPERTGGLSNQPQHF
TGCGCCAGCAGTCAATTCCCCGAGAGGACAGGGGGCCTGAGCAATCAGCCCCAGCATTTT
>TRBV28|-|TRBJ2-1|-
CASSPTTVYNEQFF
TGTGCCAGCAGTCCCACGACTGTCTACAATGAGCAGTTCTTC
>TRBV5-5|once|TRBJ1-5|TRBD1
CASSLVSGTGINQPQHF
TGTGCCAGCAGCTTGGTCTCCGGGACAGGGATTAATCAGCCCCAGCATTTT
>TRBV7-3|-|TRBJ2-7|TRBD1
CASSPLPGQGSYEQYF
TGTGCCAGCAGCCCATTACCGGGACAGGGCTCCTACGAGCAGTACTTC
>TRBV19|-|TRBJ1-5|-
CASSSTGRNQPQHF
TGTGCCAGTAGTTCTACAGGGCGCAATCAGCCCCAGCATTTT
>TRBV19|-|TRBJ1-1|-
CASKARGVTEAFF
TGTGCCAGTAAGGCCAGGGGTGTCACTGAAGCTTTCTTT
>TRBV27|-|TRBJ1-2|TRBD1
CASSLDRGSYGYTF
TGTGCCAGCAGTTTGGACAGGGGCAGCTATGGCTACACCTTC
>TRBV7-9|-|TRBJ2-7|-
CASSLGNSGAYEQYF
TGTGCCAGCAGCTTAGGTAATTCAGGGGCCTACGAGCAGTACTTC
>TRBV11-2|-|TRBJ2-5|-
CASSPLIGVARETQYF
TGTGCCAGCAGCCCCCTTATAGGGGTAGCCCGAGAGACCCAGTACTTC
>TRBV28|-|TRBJ1-4|TRBD1
CASSLLRTGRREKLFF
TGTGCCAGCAGTTTATTACGGACAGGTCGCCGGGAAAAACTGTTTTTT
>TRBV27|few|TRBJ1-5|-
CASGRVQPQHF
TGTGCCAGCGGCAGGGTCCAGCCCCAGCATTTT
>TRBV6-5|-|TRBJ2-7|-
CASSYSGDYYEQYF
TGTGCCAGCAGTTACTCAGGAGATTACTACGAGCAGTACTTC
>TRBV2|-|TRBJ2-7|TRBD2
CASEAGALQYF
TGTGCCAGCGAAGCGGGGGCTTTGCAGTACTTC
>TRBV6-6|-|TRBJ2-3|TRBD2
CASSQPKLAGLADTQYF
TGTGCCAGCAGTCAGCCCAAACTAGCGGGGCTGGCAGATACGCAGTATTTT
>TRBV24-1|-|TRBJ2-7|TRBD2
CATSDAGGLPYEQYF
TGTGCCACCAGTGACGCGGGAGGGCTACCTTACGAGCAGTACTTC
>TRBV7-8|-|TRBJ1-5|TRBD1
CASSLGQGFGQPQHF
TGTGCCAGCAGCCTCGGACAGGGGTTCGGTCAGCCCCAGCATTTT
>TRBV30|-|TRBJ1-3|-
CAWSVGSPGNTIYF
TGTGCCTGGAGTGTGGGGAGTCCTGGAAACACCATATATTTT
>TRBV6-5|-|TRBJ1-5|-
CASHREGVSNQPQHF
TGTGCCAGCCACAGAGAAGGGGTTAGCAATCAGCCCCAGCATTTT
>TRBV12-3/TRBV12-4|-|TRBJ2-5|TRBD1
CASSRDSGETQYF
TGTGCCAGCAGCAGGGACAGTGGGGAGACCCAGTACTTC
>TRBV21-1|-|TRBJ2-7|-
CASASSLAGSYEQYF
TGTGCCAGCGCCAGTTCATTGGCGGGATCGTACGAGCAGTACTTC
>TRBV4-2|-|TRBJ2-5|-
CASSQSPGETQYF
TGTGCCAGCAGCCAATCCCCGGGGGAGACCCAGTACTTC
>TRBV28|-|TRBJ2-7|-
CASSRGITYEQYF
TGTGCCAGCAGTAGGGGTATAACCTACGAGCAGTACTTC
>TRBV27|-|TRBJ1-1|-
CASSRRDNTEAFF
TGTGCCAGCAGTCGGAGAGATAACACTGAAGCTTTCTTT
>TRBV27|-|TRBJ2-7|TRBD1
CASSARTGVPAAQYF
TGTGCCAGCAGTGCCCGGACAGGGGTCCCAGCCGCGCAGTACTTC
>TRBV23-1|-|TRBJ2-4|TRBD1
CASSGPGQLCLLAKNIQYF
TGCGCCAGCAGTGGACCGGGACAGCTATGCCTCCTAGCCAAAAACATTCAGTACTTC
>TRBV7-8|-|TRBJ1-1|TRBD1
CASSPQPGGLVF
TGTGCCAGCAGCCCGCAGCCAGGGGGACTCGTATTT
>TRBV29-1|few|TRBJ2-7|-
CSLIRGGHEQYF
TGCAGTCTGATCAGGGGCGGGCACGAGCAGTACTTC
>TRBV28|-|TRBJ1-1|-
CASRPLTGMNTEAFF
TGTGCCAGCAGACCCCTCACGGGAATGAACACTGAAGCTTTCTTT
>TRBV4-3|-|TRBJ2-1|-
CASSQYFGDLEQFF
TGCGCCAGCAGCCAATACTTTGGAGACCTTGAGCAGTTCTTC
>TRBV6-5|-|TRBJ2-3|-
CARSHRAVSTDTQYF
TGTGCCAGGTCCCACAGGGCCGTTAGCACAGATACGCAGTATTTT
>TRBV19|-|TRBJ1-4|TRBD1
CASQNRGLVEKLFF
TGTGCCAGTCAGAACAGGGGGCTTGTCGAAAAACTGTTTTTT
>TRBV25-1|-|TRBJ2-7|TRBD2
CASRGGLSGRDRDEQYF
TGTGCCAGCAGGGGCGGTTTGAGCGGGAGAGATCGGGACGAGCAGTACTTC